The clone carrying this T cell receptor beta chain was observed a handful of times. Its target is unknown. These data originate in a study of T cells after yellow fever vaccination. Findings of the study overall: It was a small share of clonotypes that appeared in both CD4 and CD8 compartments. Most primary-vaccination clones reappeared after the booster (about 95% CD4, 75% to 90% CD8).

The V gene lost 5 bases and the J gene lost 3 bases, with 7 bases spanning the gap. Germline V gives CDR1 MGHRA, CDR2 YSYEKL. The CDR3 is 12 residues long. Synthesis of TCR cDNA relied on 5'RACE template switching, which attached a universal primer site and UMIs. Each CDR3 protein gets one entry after TCRdb re-called the 5' RACE reads with MiXCR. Of a few hundred thousand distinct CDR3 sequences listed, 8.1% are singletons. V is TRBV4-1 and J is TRBJ2-5; TRBD1 might be the D (5 bases). Specimen: PBMCs, collected 45 days after the first yellow fever vaccination. This TCR was recovered from a man aged 18-30 years who received the YFV17D yellow fever vaccine. CDR3 sequence reads: CASSAGKETQYF. The CDR3 bases are TGCGCCAGCAGCGCAGGGAAAGAGACCCAGTACTTC.